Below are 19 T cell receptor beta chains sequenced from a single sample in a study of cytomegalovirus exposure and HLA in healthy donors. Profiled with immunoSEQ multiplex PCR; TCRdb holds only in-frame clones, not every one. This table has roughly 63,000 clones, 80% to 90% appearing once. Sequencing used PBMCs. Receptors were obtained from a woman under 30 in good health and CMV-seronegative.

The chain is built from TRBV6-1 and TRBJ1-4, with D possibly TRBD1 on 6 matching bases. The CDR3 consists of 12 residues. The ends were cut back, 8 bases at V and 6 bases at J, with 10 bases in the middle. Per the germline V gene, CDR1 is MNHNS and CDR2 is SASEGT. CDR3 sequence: CASLWTDEKLFF. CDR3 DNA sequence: TGTGCCAGCCTCTGGACAGATGAAAAACTGTTTTTT.

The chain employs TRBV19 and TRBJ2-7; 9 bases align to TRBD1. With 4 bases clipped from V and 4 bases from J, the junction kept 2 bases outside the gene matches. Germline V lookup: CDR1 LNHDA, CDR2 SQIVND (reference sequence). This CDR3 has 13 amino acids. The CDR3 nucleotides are TGTGCCAGTAGTAGCGGACAGGGGTACGAGCAGTACTTC. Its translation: CASSSGQGYEQYF.

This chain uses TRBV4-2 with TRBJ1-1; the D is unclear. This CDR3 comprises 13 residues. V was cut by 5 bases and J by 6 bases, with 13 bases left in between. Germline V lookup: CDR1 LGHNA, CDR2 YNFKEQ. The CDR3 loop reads CASSGLVVAEAFF. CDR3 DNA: TGTGCCAGCAGCGGACTAGTTGTCGCTGAAGCTTTCTTT.

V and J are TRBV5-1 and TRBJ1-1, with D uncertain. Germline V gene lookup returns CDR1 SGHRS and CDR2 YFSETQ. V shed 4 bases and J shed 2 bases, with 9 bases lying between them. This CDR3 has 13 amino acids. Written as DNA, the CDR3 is TGCGCCAGCAGCCGTGAAACAAACACTGAAGCTTTCTTT. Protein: CASSRETNTEAFF.

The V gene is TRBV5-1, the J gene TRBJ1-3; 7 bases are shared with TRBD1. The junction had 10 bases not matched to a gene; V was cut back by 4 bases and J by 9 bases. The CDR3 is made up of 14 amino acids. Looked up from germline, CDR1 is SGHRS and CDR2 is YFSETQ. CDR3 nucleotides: TGCGCCAGCAGCAGGGAGGCCCAGGGGGGCACCATATATTTT. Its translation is CASSREAQGGTIYF.

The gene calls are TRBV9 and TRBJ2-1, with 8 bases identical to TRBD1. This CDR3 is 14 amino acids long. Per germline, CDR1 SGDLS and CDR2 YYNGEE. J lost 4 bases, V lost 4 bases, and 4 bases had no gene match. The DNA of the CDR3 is TGTGCCAGCAGCCGGGACAGGAATTACAATGAGCAGTTCTTC. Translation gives CASSRDRNYNEQFF.

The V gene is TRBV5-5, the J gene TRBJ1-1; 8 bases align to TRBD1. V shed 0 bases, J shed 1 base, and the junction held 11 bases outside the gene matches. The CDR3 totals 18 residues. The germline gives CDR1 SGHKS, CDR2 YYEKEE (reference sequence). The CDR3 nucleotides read TGTGCCAGCAGCTTGGGGACAGGGTATGCCCGGGCGAACACTGAAGCTTTCTTT. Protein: CASSLGTGYARANTEAFF.

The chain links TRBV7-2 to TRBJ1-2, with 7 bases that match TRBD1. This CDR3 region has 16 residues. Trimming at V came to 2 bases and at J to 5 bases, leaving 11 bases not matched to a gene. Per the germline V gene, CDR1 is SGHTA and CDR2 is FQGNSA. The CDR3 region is CASSLSTGTVAYGYTF. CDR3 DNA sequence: TGTGCCAGCAGCTTAAGCACCGGGACAGTGGCTTATGGCTACACCTTC.

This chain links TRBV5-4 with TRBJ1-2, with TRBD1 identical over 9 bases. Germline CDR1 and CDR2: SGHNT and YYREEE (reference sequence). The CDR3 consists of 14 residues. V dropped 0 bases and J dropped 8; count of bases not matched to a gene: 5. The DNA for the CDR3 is TGTGCCAGCAGCTTGGGAAGGGGACAGGGAGGCTACACCTTC. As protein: CASSLGRGQGGYTF.

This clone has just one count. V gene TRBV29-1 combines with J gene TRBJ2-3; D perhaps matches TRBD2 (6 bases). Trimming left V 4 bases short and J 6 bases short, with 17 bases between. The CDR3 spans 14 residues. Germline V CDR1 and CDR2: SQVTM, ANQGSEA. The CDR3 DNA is TGCAGCGTTGCTCCAAGGGTACGGGGGGATACGCAGTATTTT. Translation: CSVAPRVRGDTQYF.

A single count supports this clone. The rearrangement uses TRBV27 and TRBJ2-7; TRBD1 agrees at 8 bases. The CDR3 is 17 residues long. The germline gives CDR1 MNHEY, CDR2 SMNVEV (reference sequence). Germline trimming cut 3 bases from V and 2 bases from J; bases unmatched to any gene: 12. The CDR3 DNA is TGTGCCAGCAGTTTTCGGTCGTGGCAACAGGGGGCCTACGAGCAGTACTTC. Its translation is CASSFRSWQQGAYEQYF.

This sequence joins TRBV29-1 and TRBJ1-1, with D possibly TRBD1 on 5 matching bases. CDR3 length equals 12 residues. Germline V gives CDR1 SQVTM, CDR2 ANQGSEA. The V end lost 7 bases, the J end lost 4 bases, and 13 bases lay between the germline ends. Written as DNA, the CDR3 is TGCAGCGCAGGGCGGCAGGGCACTGAAGCTTTCTTT. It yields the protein CSAGRQGTEAFF.

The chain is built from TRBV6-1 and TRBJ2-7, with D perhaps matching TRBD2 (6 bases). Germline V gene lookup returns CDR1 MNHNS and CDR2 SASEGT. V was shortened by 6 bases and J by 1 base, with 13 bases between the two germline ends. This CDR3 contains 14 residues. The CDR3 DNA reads TGTGCCAGCAGGCGGGCCCGGGGGTCCTACGAGCAGTACTTC. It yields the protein CASRRARGSYEQYF.

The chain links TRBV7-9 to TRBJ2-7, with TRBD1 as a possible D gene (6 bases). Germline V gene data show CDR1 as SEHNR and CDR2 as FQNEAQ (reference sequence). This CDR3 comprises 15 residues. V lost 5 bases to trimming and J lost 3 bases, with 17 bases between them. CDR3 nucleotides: TGTGCCAGCAGCCCTGGGGAAGGGGGTGTCTACGAGCAGTACTTC. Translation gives CASSPGEGGVYEQYF.

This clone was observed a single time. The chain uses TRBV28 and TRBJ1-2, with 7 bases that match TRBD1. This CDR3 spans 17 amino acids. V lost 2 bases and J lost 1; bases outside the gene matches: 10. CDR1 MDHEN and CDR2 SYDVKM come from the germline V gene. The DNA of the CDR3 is TGTGCCAGCAGTTTAGGAGTAGGGGGCGTTAGTAACTATGGCTACACCTTC. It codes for CASSLGVGGVSNYGYTF.

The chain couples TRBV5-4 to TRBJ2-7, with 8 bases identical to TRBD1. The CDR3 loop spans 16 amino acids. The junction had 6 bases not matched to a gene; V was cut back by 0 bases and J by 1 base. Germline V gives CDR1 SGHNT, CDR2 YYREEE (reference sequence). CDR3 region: CASSLGTGMRSYEQYF. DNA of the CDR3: TGTGCCAGCAGCTTGGGGACAGGGATGAGGTCCTACGAGCAGTACTTC.

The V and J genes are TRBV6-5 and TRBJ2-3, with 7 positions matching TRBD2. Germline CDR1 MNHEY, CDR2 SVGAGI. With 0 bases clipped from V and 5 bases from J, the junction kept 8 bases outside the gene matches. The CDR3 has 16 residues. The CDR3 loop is CASSYSVGEGQDTQYF. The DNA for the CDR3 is TGTGCCAGCAGTTACTCTGTTGGGGAGGGCCAAGATACGCAGTATTTT.

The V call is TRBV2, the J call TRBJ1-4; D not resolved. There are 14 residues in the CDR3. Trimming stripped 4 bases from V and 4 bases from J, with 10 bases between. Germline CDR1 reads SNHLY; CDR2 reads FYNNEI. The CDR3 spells CASSVSGFNEKLFF. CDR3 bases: TGTGCCAGCAGTGTATCGGGGTTTAATGAAAAACTGTTTTTT. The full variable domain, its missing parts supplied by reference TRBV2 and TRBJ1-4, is EPEVTQTPSHQVTQMGQEVILRCVPISNHLYFYWYRQILGQKVEFLVSFYNNEISEKSEIFDDQFSVERPDGSNFTLKIRSTKLEDSAMYFCASSVSGFNEKLFFGSGTQLSVL.

CDR3 protein: CASTPAGSSQETQYF. As DNA, the CDR3 is TGTGCCAGCACCCCAGCGGGTTCGTCCCAAGAGACCCAGTACTTC. The chain employs TRBV5-5 and TRBJ2-5; weak D call: TRBD2 (6 bases). The CDR3 consists of 15 residues. The V and J ends lost 6 bases and 1 base respectively, with 16 bases between them. Germline loops: CDR1 SGHKS, CDR2 YYEKEE (reference sequence). Full variable domain (remainder filled in from reference TRBV5-5 and TRBJ2-5): DAGVTQSPTHLIKTRGQQVTLRCSPISGHKSVSWYQQVLGQGPQFIFQYYEKEERGRGNFPDRFSARQFPNYSSELNVNALLLGDSALYLCASTPAGSSQETQYFGPGTRLLVL.